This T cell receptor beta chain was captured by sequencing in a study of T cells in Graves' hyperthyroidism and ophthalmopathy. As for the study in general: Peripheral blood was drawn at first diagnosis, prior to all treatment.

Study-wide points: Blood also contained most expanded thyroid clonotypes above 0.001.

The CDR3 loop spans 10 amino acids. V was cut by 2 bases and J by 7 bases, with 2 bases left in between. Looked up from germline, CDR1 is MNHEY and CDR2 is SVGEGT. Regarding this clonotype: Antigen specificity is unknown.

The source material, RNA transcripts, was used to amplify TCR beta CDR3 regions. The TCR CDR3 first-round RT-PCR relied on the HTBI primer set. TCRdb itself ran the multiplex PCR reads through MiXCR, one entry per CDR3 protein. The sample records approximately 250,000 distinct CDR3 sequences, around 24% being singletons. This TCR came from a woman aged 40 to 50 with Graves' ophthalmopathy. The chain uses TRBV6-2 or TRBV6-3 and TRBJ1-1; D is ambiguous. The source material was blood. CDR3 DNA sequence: TGTGCCAGCAGTTACGTTGAAGCTTTCTTT. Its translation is CASSYVEAFF.